The 29 T cell receptor beta chains in this list originate from one sample, sequenced in a study of blood T cell repertoires in COVID-19. Sequenced by immunoSEQ multiplex PCR; TCRdb stores in-frame clones only, minus some. This sample yields 300,000 to 350,000 clones, of which roughly 85% are seen a single time; around 4.4% belongs to the top ten. The specimen sequenced was PBMCs or T cells enriched from blood (not recorded which). The receptor set was obtained from a woman between 40 and 50 years old with acute COVID-19.

The genes are TRBV6-5 and TRBJ2-7; perhaps TRBD2 as D (6 bases). V gave up 7 bases and J gave up 3 bases, with 13 bases separating them. This CDR3 has 13 amino acids. CDR1 MNHEY and CDR2 SVGAGI come from the germline V gene. CDR3 sequence reads: CASTVTSRYEQYF. CDR3 bases: TGTGCCAGCACCGTGACTAGTCGCTACGAGCAGTACTTC.

The chain carries TRBV5-1 and TRBJ2-4, with 7 bases identical to TRBD1. CDR3 length: 16 residues. Germline loops: CDR1 SGHRS, CDR2 YFSETQ. V shed 0 bases and J 0 bases; nucleotides not matched to a gene: 3. Here the CDR3 reads CASSLAGQLAKNIQYF. CDR3 in DNA: TGCGCCAGCAGCTTGGCGGGACAGCTAGCCAAAAACATTCAGTACTTC.

The J gene is TRBJ1-1, the V gene TRBV7-6; possibly TRBD1 for D (6 bases). With 2 bases removed from V and 5 bases from J, the gap between germline ends came to 12 bases. Per germline, CDR1 SGHVS and CDR2 FNYEAQ. CDR3 length equals 14 residues. The CDR3 here is CASSLTRGETEAFF. The CDR3 DNA reads as TGTGCCAGCAGCTTAACCAGGGGAGAAACTGAAGCTTTCTTT. The full variable domain, completed using reference TRBV7-6 and TRBJ1-1, is GAGVSQSPRYKVTKRGQDVALRCDPISGHVSLYWYRQALGQGPEFLTYFNYEAQQDKSGLPNDRFSAERPEGSISTLTIQRTEQRDSAMYRCASSLTRGETEAFFGQGTRLTVV.

V is TRBV5-1 and J is TRBJ1-1; tentatively, D is TRBD1 (6 bases). V lost 4 bases and J lost 4, with 23 bases in between. This CDR3 has 17 residues. Germline loops: CDR1 SGHRS, CDR2 YFSETQ. CDR3 sequence: CASSPGEGLKGVTEAFF. The DNA of the CDR3 is TGCGCCAGCAGCCCGGGGGAGGGATTAAAGGGGGTCACTGAAGCTTTCTTT.

The rearrangement joins TRBV5-1 to TRBJ2-6, with 10 bases identical to TRBD1. This CDR3 is 17 amino acids long. The germline gives CDR1 SGHRS, CDR2 YFSETQ. V shed 0 bases, J shed 2 bases, and the junction held 2 bases outside the gene matches. CDR3 loop: CASSLGQGATGANVLTF. The CDR3 region has the DNA TGCGCCAGCAGCTTGGGACAGGGGGCGACTGGGGCCAACGTCCTGACTTTC.

A single count supports this clone. The gene calls are TRBV19 and TRBJ2-5; 10 bases fit TRBD1. The CDR3 length is 18 residues. The germline V gene encodes CDR1 LNHDA and CDR2 SQIVND (reference sequence). V shed 5 bases, J shed 7 bases, and the junction held 19 bases outside the gene matches. The CDR3 protein is CASSAPGTGEGRRGTQYF. Written as DNA, the CDR3 is TGTGCCAGTAGTGCTCCCGGGACAGGGGAAGGCAGAAGGGGGACCCAGTACTTC. Full variable domain (remainder filled in from reference TRBV19 and TRBJ2-5): DGGITQSPKYLFRKEGQNVTLSCEQNLNHDAMYWYRQDPGQGLRLIYYSQIVNDFQKGDIAEGYSVSREKKESFPLTVTSAQKNPTAFYLCASSAPGTGEGRRGTQYFGPGTRLLVL.

This rearrangement joins TRBV3-1 (or the pseudogene TRBV3-2) to TRBJ1-1; 8 bases fit TRBD1. From germline, CDR1 is LGHDT and CDR2 YNNKEL (reference sequence). The length of the CDR3 is 14 residues. Trimming took 4 bases from V and 3 from J; bases not matched to a gene: 4. CDR3: CASSPGQADTEAFF. The CDR3 DNA reads TGTGCCAGCAGCCCGGGACAGGCGGACACTGAAGCTTTCTTT.

The chain recombines TRBV6-5 with TRBJ1-1; D is unresolved. The CDR3 sequence is 13 residues long. The V gene's germline CDR1 is MNHEY and CDR2 SVGAGI. V was cut by 6 bases and J by 3 bases, with 11 bases left in between. DNA for the CDR3: TGTGCCAGCAGGTCAATCAGGTACACTGAAGCTTTCTTT. It specifies CASRSIRYTEAFF.

This sequence joins TRBV4-1 and TRBJ2-3, with D possibly being TRBD2 (5 bases). V dropped 0 bases and J dropped 0 bases, with 7 bases sitting between them. In germline, CDR1 is MGHRA, CDR2 YSYEKL. This CDR3 comprises 15 residues. The CDR3 DNA is TGCGCCAGCAGCCAAGATGCTAGCAGCACAGATACGCAGTATTTT. It encodes CASSQDASSTDTQYF.

The chain joins TRBV7-2 to TRBJ1-2, with 8 bases aligning to TRBD1. V was pared by 4 bases and J by 3 bases, with 7 bases of the junction left unmatched. The CDR3 is 15 residues long. The germline CDR1 and CDR2 sequences are SGHTA and FQGNSA. CDR3 region: CASSSQGARDYGYTF. In DNA, the CDR3 is TGTGCCAGCAGCTCCCAGGGGGCTAGGGACTATGGCTACACCTTC.

This sequence joins TRBV4-1 and TRBJ2-2; 10 bases are a match to TRBD2. This CDR3 spans 17 amino acids. Germline values: CDR1 MGHRA, CDR2 YSYEKL. The V and J ends lost 0 bases and 4 bases, in that order; junction bases with no gene match: 5. CDR3 sequence reads: CASSQDQASGGTGELFF. The CDR3 region has the DNA TGCGCCAGCAGCCAAGATCAGGCTAGCGGGGGCACCGGGGAGCTGTTTTTT.

The chain uses TRBV29-1 and TRBJ2-7; a possible D gene is TRBD2 (6 bases). Trimming pared 6 bases from V and 5 bases from J, leaving 17 bases between. This CDR3 has 13 residues. CDR1 and CDR2 (germline): SQVTM, ANQGSEA. The CDR3 bases are TGCAGCGTAACAGTAGGGTCTAGCGACGAGCAGTACTTC. This translates into CSVTVGSSDEQYF.

V usage is TRBV7-2 and J usage is TRBJ2-3; 9 nucleotides align to TRBD2. CDR3 length: 16 amino acids. The ends lost 8 bases at V and 2 bases at J; junction bases unmatched: 11. Germline V gene data show CDR1 as SGHTA and CDR2 as FQGNSA. CDR3 bases: TGTGCCAGCCTGGAGGGGACTAGCAGAGTCACAGATACGCAGTATTTT. Its protein product is CASLEGTSRVTDTQYF.

The chain carries TRBV7-9 and TRBJ1-4; a possible D gene is TRBD1 (6 bases). V was pared by 5 bases and J by 3 bases, with 13 bases between. In germline, CDR1 is SEHNR, CDR2 FQNEAQ (reference sequence). The CDR3 covers 15 residues. CDR3 sequence (DNA): TGTGCCAGCAGCATAAAGGGGGTATCTAATGAAAAACTGTTTTTT. It yields the protein CASSIKGVSNEKLFF.

The chain couples TRBV3-1 (or the pseudogene TRBV3-2) to TRBJ2-7; TRBD1 aligns across 8 bases. The CDR3 consists of 15 residues. In germline, CDR1 is LGHDT, CDR2 YNNKEL (reference sequence). Trimming removed 3 bases from V and 4 bases from J; junction bases left unmatched: 8. CDR3 sequence: CASSQNPGGSYEQYF. The CDR3 region has the DNA TGTGCCAGCAGCCAGAACCCAGGGGGCTCTTACGAGCAGTACTTC.

The V call is TRBV9, the J call TRBJ2-5; TRBD1 matches 10 bases. J gave up 3 bases and V 1 base, and 12 bases lay outside the gene matches. The CDR3 covers 18 residues. Germline V lookup: CDR1 SGDLS, CDR2 YYNGEE. CDR3 coding DNA: TGTGCCAGCAGCGTAAGTCCTTGGGGGACAGGGGCAGAAGAGACCCAGTACTTC. Translation: CASSVSPWGTGAEETQYF.

This rearrangement joins TRBV5-1 to TRBJ2-5; possibly TRBD2 for D (5 bases). This CDR3 spans 15 amino acids. CDR1 SGHRS and CDR2 YFSETQ come from the germline V gene. Trimming removed 0 bases from V and 5 bases from J, with 14 bases in between. The DNA for the CDR3 is TGCGCCAGCAGCTTGGAGTCGACGAGGGTGGAGACCCAGTACTTC. Its translation: CASSLESTRVETQYF.

This sequence joins TRBV5-1 and TRBJ2-1; 9 positions match TRBD1. The germline V gene encodes CDR1 SGHRS and CDR2 YFSETQ. CDR3 length: 16 residues. The ends lost 0 bases at V and 6 bases at J; junction bases unmatched: 7. The CDR3 sequence: CASSLELDRGTNEQFF. In DNA, the CDR3 is TGCGCCAGCAGCTTGGAACTGGACAGGGGTACCAATGAGCAGTTCTTC.

This clone was counted a few times. The V gene is TRBV3-1 (or the pseudogene TRBV3-2), the J gene TRBJ2-7, with 7 bases lining up with TRBD1. The J segment lost 3 bases and the V segment lost 0 bases, leaving 8 bases of the junction unmatched. The germline gives CDR1 LGHDT, CDR2 YNNKEL (reference sequence). This CDR3 is 16 amino acids long. CDR3: CASSQEEGARYYEQYF. The CDR3 nucleotides are TGTGCCAGCAGCCAAGAAGAGGGGGCTCGGTACTACGAGCAGTACTTC.

This chain connects TRBV9 to TRBJ1-4, with D possibly being TRBD1 (5 bases). The germline CDR1 and CDR2 sequences are SGDLS and YYNGEE. The CDR3 covers 14 residues. V shed 3 bases and J shed 8 bases, with 14 bases lying between them. The CDR3 coding sequence is TGTGCCAGCAGCGACACGACAGTCGGGGAAAAACTGTTTTTT. Residues: CASSDTTVGEKLFF.

The chain combines TRBV7-6 with TRBJ1-1, with 7 bases aligning to TRBD1. In germline, CDR1 is SGHVS, CDR2 FNYEAQ. The CDR3 is 14 amino acids. J was trimmed by 6 bases and V by 4 bases; bases with no gene match: 8. CDR3 bases: TGTGCCAGCAGCTCGACAGGGCATCCTTCTGAAGCTTTCTTT. As protein: CASSSTGHPSEAFF.

The chain recombines TRBV10-3 with TRBJ1-5; 7 bases are shared with TRBD1. The trim removed 4 bases at V and 4 bases at J, leaving 7 bases unmatched. From germline, CDR1 is ENHRY and CDR2 SYGVKD. The CDR3 spans 15 residues. DNA of the CDR3: TGTGCCATCAGTGTAACGCAGGGGGGAAATCAGCCCCAGCATTTT. Protein sequence: CAISVTQGGNQPQHF.

The chain employs TRBV7-2 and TRBJ1-1, with 7 bases fitting TRBD1. Losses at the gene ends were 4 bases for V and 1 base for J; bases not matched to a gene: 6. The CDR3 consists of 15 residues. From germline, CDR1 is SGHTA and CDR2 FQGNSA. CDR3 sequence: CASSSGTAGNTEAFF. In nucleotides, the CDR3 is TGTGCCAGCAGCTCTGGGACAGCGGGGAACACTGAAGCTTTCTTT.

This clone turned up a few times. This chain joins TRBV19 and TRBJ1-2, with D uncertain. Germline CDR1 is LNHDA and CDR2 is SQIVND (reference sequence). The CDR3 sequence is 13 residues long. V was clipped by 5 bases and J by 4 bases, with 11 bases between them. In nucleotides, the CDR3 is TGTGCCAGTAGTTACCTCGGGAGCTATGGCTACACCTTC. Its translation: CASSYLGSYGYTF.

V and J are TRBV7-2 and TRBJ2-7; unclear D gene. There are 15 residues in the CDR3. CDR1 and CDR2 (germline): SGHTA, FQGNSA. Trimming pared 1 base from V and 0 bases from J, leaving 10 bases between. CDR3 in amino acids: CASSLGYTGSYEQYF. The CDR3 region has the DNA TGTGCCAGCAGCTTAGGTTACACGGGCTCCTACGAGCAGTACTTC.

This rearrangement joins TRBV6-4 to TRBJ1-5, with D perhaps matching TRBD1 (5 bases). Trimming took 5 bases from V and 2 from J, leaving 22 bases between them. This CDR3 is 18 amino acids long. Germline CDR1 is MRHNA and CDR2 is SNTAGT. DNA of the CDR3: TGTGCCAGCAGTCAAACAAGGGGCCTTCGGCCGGGCAATCAGCCCCAGCATTTT. This translates into CASSQTRGLRPGNQPQHF.

V gene TRBV7-2 combines with J gene TRBJ1-1; no reliable D call. Trimming shortened V by 6 bases and J by 1 base, and 9 bases separated the two germline ends. From germline, CDR1 is SGHTA and CDR2 FQGNSA. The CDR3 totals 13 residues. This CDR3 is CASRIGKNTEAFF. DNA for the CDR3: TGTGCCAGCAGAATCGGGAAGAACACTGAAGCTTTCTTT. Filled out from reference TRBV7-2 and TRBJ1-1, the complete variable domain reads GAGVSQSPSNKVTEKGKDVELRCDPISGHTALYWYRQSLGQGLEFLIYFQGNSAPDKSGLPSDRFSAERTGGSVSTLTIQRTQQEDSAVYLCASRIGKNTEAFFGQGTRLTVV.

The chain combines TRBV28 with TRBJ2-1; TRBD2 matches 12 bases. The CDR3 length is 16 residues. CDR1 is MDHEN and CDR2 is SYDVKM in the germline V gene. With 6 bases clipped from V and 8 bases from J, the junction kept 11 bases outside the gene matches. For the CDR3, the DNA is TGTGCCAGCAGACCGATTCCTAGCGGGAGGGTTTATGAGCAGTTCTTC. Amino acids: CASRPIPSGRVYEQFF.

The chain has TRBV28 and TRBJ1-3; D not resolved. The V and J ends lost 10 bases and 0 bases respectively, with 7 bases between them. The CDR3 consists of 12 residues. Looked up from germline, CDR1 is MDHEN and CDR2 is SYDVKM. CDR3 sequence (DNA): TGTGCCACCACTGGCTCTGGAAACACCATATATTTT. Its protein is CATTGSGNTIYF. The whole variable domain, filled in from reference TRBV28 and TRBJ1-3, reads DVKVTQSSRYLVKRTGEKVFLECVQDMDHENMFWYRQDPGLGLRLIYFSYDVKMKEKGDIPEGYSVSREKKERFSLILESASTNQTSMYLCATTGSGNTIYFGEGSWLTVV.